Presented here are 18 T cell receptor beta chains from one specimen sequenced in a study of shared clonotypes between healthy human individuals. Only in-frame clones appear in the TCRdb table, and some are missing; sequencing was by immunoSEQ multiplex PCR. This table holds some 2.1 million clones, just under 95% found once. Naive CD8 cells lacked CD45RO, underwent positive selection for CCR7 and left out terminally differentiated effector memory CD45RA+ cells. The material sequenced was naive CD8+ T cells sorted from blood. Receptor source: a young man in good health.

Concerning this clone: One junction end disagrees with the germline gene, perhaps due to a read error. The chain recombines TRBV7-7 with TRBJ2-2, with TRBD1 as a possible D gene (6 bases). This CDR3 comprises 14 residues. Germline loops: CDR1 SSHAT, CDR2 FNYEAQ (reference sequence). The CDR3 DNA is TGTGCTAGCAGCTTGGGGACAACCACCGGGGAGCTGTTTTTT. Translating gives CASSLGTTTGELFF.

V and J are TRBV4-1 and TRBJ1-1; TRBD1 might be the D (5 bases). Trimming removed 3 bases from V and 1 base from J, with 12 bases in between. The CDR3 has 15 residues. Germline V gives CDR1 MGHRA, CDR2 YSYEKL. The CDR3 loop reads CASSHESGQNTEAFF. CDR3 sequence (DNA): TGCGCCAGCAGCCACGAATCAGGACAGAACACTGAAGCTTTCTTT.

V usage is TRBV19 and J usage is TRBJ1-2; 7 nucleotides line up with TRBD1. CDR1 is LNHDA, CDR2 SQIVND, per germline (reference sequence). This CDR3 has 14 amino acids. Trimming took 3 bases from V and 4 from J; bases not matched to a gene: 5. CDR3 amino acids: CASSIGTDLYGYTF. Here the CDR3 DNA reads TGTGCCAGTAGTATCGGGACAGACCTCTATGGCTACACCTTC.

This chain uses TRBV2 with TRBJ1-2, with 7 bases fitting TRBD1. This CDR3 contains 15 residues. CDR1 SNHLY and CDR2 FYNNEI come from the germline V gene. V gave up 5 bases and J gave up 0 bases; unmatched junction bases: 6. The CDR3: CASSRGGAPNYGYTF. The CDR3, as DNA: TGTGCCAGCAGTAGAGGGGGCGCACCTAACTATGGCTACACCTTC.

This clone has a handful of counts. The chain links TRBV6-5 to TRBJ2-2; the D gene is possibly TRBD1 (6 bases). V shed 5 bases and J shed 4 bases, with 8 bases lying between them. This CDR3 has 13 amino acids. Germline CDR1 and CDR2: MNHEY and SVGAGI. The chain's CDR3 is CASSTGFTGELFF. CDR3 in DNA: TGTGCCAGCAGTACAGGGTTCACCGGGGAGCTGTTTTTT.

This chain joins TRBV13 and TRBJ2-7; 9 bases map to TRBD1. This CDR3 is built from 14 residues. Germline trimming cut 3 bases from V and 2 bases from J; bases unmatched to any gene: 2. Germline V CDR1 and CDR2: PRHDT, FYEKMQ (reference sequence). CDR3 in amino acids: CASSFTGGPYEQYF. The CDR3 nucleotides read TGTGCCAGCAGCTTTACAGGGGGCCCCTACGAGCAGTACTTC. Variable domain in full (rest from reference TRBV13 and TRBJ2-7): AAGVIQSPRHLIKEKRETATLKCYPIPRHDTVYWYQQGPGQDPQFLISFYEKMQSDKGSIPDRFSAQQFSDYHSELNMSSLELGDSALYFCASSFTGGPYEQYFGPGTRLTVT.

V gene TRBV16 combines with J gene TRBJ1-2, with D unclear. There are 17 residues in the CDR3. V lost 2 bases and J 3 bases, leaving 19 bases between the germline ends. Germline values: CDR1 KGHSY, CDR2 FQNENV. CDR3 nucleotides: TGTGCCAGCAGCCAAACCCTTTCAGAGATGCAGCACTATGGCTACACCTTC. Residues: CASSQTLSEMQHYGYTF.

The rearrangement uses TRBV5-1 and TRBJ2-1; 8 nucleotides agree with TRBD1. CDR3 size: 20 residues. V lost 0 bases to trimming and J lost 0 bases; unmatched junction nucleotides: 14. CDR1 is SGHRS and CDR2 is YFSETQ in the germline V gene. DNA for the CDR3: TGCGCCAGCAGCTTGGAGCCAGGGGGCCTGGGACTGGGCTCCTACAATGAGCAGTTCTTC. Its translation is CASSLEPGGLGLGSYNEQFF.

The rearrangement joins TRBV18 to TRBJ2-1; D is uncertain. The length of the CDR3 is 12 residues. With 7 bases removed from V and 9 bases from J, the gap between germline ends came to 13 bases. Germline lookup yields CDR1 KGHSH and CDR2 LQKENI. CDR3 coding DNA: TGTGCCAGCTACAGTAGTTCTCCTGAGCAGTTCTTC. As protein: CASYSSSPEQFF.

V and J are TRBV5-6 and TRBJ2-7; perhaps D is TRBD1 or TRBD2 (5 bases each). CDR3 size: 14 residues. Per the germline V gene, CDR1 is SGHDT and CDR2 is YYEEEE. Trimming left V 2 bases short and J 3 bases short, with 12 bases between. For the CDR3, the DNA is TGTGCCAGCAGCTTTGGGGACCTTCACTACGAGCAGTACTTC. Residues: CASSFGDLHYEQYF.

The V gene is TRBV7-6, the J gene TRBJ1-1; 7 bases fit TRBD1. Germline CDR1 reads SGHVS; CDR2 reads FNYEAQ. V gave up 5 bases and J gave up 3 bases; unmatched junction bases: 9. This CDR3 has 15 amino acids. The CDR3 DNA is TGTGCCAGCAGCCCGCGACAGGGATACTACACTGAAGCTTTCTTT. Its translation is CASSPRQGYYTEAFF.

Comment on this clone: This sample includes further DNA sequences coding for the same CDR3. This chain connects TRBV19 to TRBJ2-7; unclear D gene. Germline CDR1 and CDR2: LNHDA and SQIVND (reference sequence). CDR3 size: 13 residues. Deletions cut 3 bases from V and 2 bases from J, with 8 bases between. This CDR3 reads CASSIPGTYEQYF. DNA of the CDR3: TGTGCCAGTAGTATTCCCGGAACCTACGAGCAGTACTTC. Looking up the rest from reference TRBV19 and TRBJ2-7 gives the full variable domain: DGGITQSPKYLFRKEGQNVTLSCEQNLNHDAMYWYRQDPGQGLRLIYYSQIVNDFQKGDIAEGYSVSREKKESFPLTVTSAQKNPTAFYLCASSIPGTYEQYFGPGTRLTVT.

The chain employs TRBV30 and TRBJ1-2, with a possible D match to TRBD1 (6 bases). The CDR3 spans 13 residues. Germline V CDR1 and CDR2: GTSNPN, SVGIG (reference sequence). V was trimmed by 4 bases and J by 0 bases, leaving 9 bases between them. This chain's CDR3 is CAWNPGANYGYTF. The CDR3 bases are TGTGCCTGGAATCCAGGGGCTAACTATGGCTACACCTTC.

The rearrangement joins TRBV10-3 to TRBJ2-1, with 9 positions matching TRBD2. Trimming took 8 bases from V and 7 from J; bases not matched to a gene: 6. The CDR3 runs to 13 residues. CDR1 and CDR2 (germline): ENHRY, SYGVKD. DNA for the CDR3: TGTGCCATCTTAGCGGGAGACTCGAATGAGCAGTTCTTC. Protein sequence: CAILAGDSNEQFF.

This clone was detected once. Other DNA sequences of this sample code for an identical CDR3. The chain has TRBV28 and TRBJ2-5; D perhaps matches TRBD1 (6 bases). In germline, CDR1 is MDHEN, CDR2 SYDVKM. This CDR3 comprises 12 residues. V was cut by 2 bases and J by 5 bases, with 6 bases left in between. The CDR3 DNA follows: TGTGCCAGCAGTTTACAGGGGGAGACCCAGTACTTC. This sequence encodes CASSLQGETQYF. The full variable domain, its missing parts supplied by reference TRBV28 and TRBJ2-5, is DVKVTQSSRYLVKRTGEKVFLECVQDMDHENMFWYRQDPGLGLRLIYFSYDVKMKEKGDIPEGYSVSREKKERFSLILESASTNQTSMYLCASSLQGETQYFGPGTRLLVL.

This clone was picked up one time. The chain combines TRBV4-2 with TRBJ1-2; 7 bases match TRBD1. The CDR3 runs to 13 residues. CDR1 LGHNA and CDR2 YNFKEQ come from the germline V gene. The J segment lost 7 bases and the V segment lost 2 bases, leaving 4 bases of the junction unmatched. The chain's CDR3 is CASSQSAGGGYTF. The DNA of the CDR3 is TGTGCCAGCAGCCAATCGGCAGGGGGTGGCTACACCTTC.

The V call is TRBV27, the J call TRBJ2-7, with unresolved D. Per germline, CDR1 MNHEY and CDR2 SMNVEV (reference sequence). V lost 6 bases to trimming and J lost 2 bases, with 17 bases between them. CDR3 length: 15 residues. CDR3 amino acids: CASSPRAQPPYEQYF. The CDR3 region has the DNA TGTGCCAGCAGCCCCCGGGCCCAACCACCCTACGAGCAGTACTTC.

The chain uses TRBV5-6 and TRBJ1-2, with D uncertain. V was pared by 0 bases and J by 4 bases, with 10 bases between. CDR1 and CDR2 from the germline V gene are SGHDT and YYEEEE. This CDR3 is built from 14 residues. CDR3 nucleotide sequence: TGTGCCAGCAGCTTGGAGGGTTGGGCCTATGGCTACACCTTC. Translated, it gives CASSLEGWAYGYTF. The variable domain in full, with the rest retrieved from reference TRBV5-6 and TRBJ1-2, is DAGVTQSPTHLIKTRGQQVTLRCSPKSGHDTVSWYQQALGQGPQFIFQYYEEEERQRGNFPDRFSGHQFPNYSSELNVNALLLGDSALYLCASSLEGWAYGYTFGSGTRLTVV.